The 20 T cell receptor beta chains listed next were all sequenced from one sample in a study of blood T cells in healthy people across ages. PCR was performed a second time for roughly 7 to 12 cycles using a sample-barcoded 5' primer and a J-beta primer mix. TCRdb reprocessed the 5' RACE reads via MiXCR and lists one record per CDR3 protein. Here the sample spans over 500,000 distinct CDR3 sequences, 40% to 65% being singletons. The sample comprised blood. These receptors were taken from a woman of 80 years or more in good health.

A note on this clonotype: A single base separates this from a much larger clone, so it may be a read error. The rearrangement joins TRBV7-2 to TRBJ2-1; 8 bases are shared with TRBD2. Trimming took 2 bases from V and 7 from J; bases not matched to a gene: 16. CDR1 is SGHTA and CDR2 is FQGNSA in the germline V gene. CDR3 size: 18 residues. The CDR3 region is CASSLTSAPGTSWNEQFF. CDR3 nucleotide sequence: TGTGCCAGCAGCTTAACCTCCGCCCCCGGGACTAGTTGGAATGAGCAGTTCTTC.

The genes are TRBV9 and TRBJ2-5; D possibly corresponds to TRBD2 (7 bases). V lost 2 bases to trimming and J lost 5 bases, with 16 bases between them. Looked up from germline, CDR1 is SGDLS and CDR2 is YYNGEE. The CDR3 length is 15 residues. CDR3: CASSVAGGAFETQYF. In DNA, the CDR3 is TGTGCCAGCAGCGTCGCTGGGGGGGCCTTTGAGACCCAGTACTTC.

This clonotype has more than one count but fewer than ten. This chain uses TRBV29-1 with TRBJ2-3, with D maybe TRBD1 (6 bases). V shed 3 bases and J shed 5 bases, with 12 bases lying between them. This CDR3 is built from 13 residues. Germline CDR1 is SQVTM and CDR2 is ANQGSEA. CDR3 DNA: TGCAGCGTTGACCCCTCGACAGGAGATACGCAGTATTTT. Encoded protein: CSVDPSTGDTQYF.

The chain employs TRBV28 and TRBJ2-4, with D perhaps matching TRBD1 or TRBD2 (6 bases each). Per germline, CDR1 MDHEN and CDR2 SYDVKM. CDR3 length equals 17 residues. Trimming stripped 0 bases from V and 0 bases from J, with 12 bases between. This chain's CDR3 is CASSLWEGGPAKNIQYF. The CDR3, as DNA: TGTGCCAGCAGTTTATGGGAGGGGGGACCAGCCAAAAACATTCAGTACTTC. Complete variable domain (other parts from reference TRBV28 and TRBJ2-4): DVKVTQSSRYLVKRTGEKVFLECVQDMDHENMFWYRQDPGLGLRLIYFSYDVKMKEKGDIPEGYSVSREKKERFSLILESASTNQTSMYLCASSLWEGGPAKNIQYFGAGTRLSVL.

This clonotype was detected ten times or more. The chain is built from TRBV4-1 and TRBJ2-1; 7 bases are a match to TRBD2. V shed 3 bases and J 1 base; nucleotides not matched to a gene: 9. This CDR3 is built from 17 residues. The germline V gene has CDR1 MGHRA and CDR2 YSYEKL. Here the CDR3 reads CASSQGRGPNSYNEQFF. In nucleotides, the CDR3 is TGCGCCAGCAGCCAGGGGAGGGGCCCAAATTCCTACAATGAGCAGTTCTTC.

CDR3 sequence reads: CASSYWGSGLGEQFF. The DNA of the CDR3 is TGTGCCAGCAGTTACTGGGGGAGTGGATTAGGTGAGCAGTTCTTC. The chain combines TRBV6-5 with TRBJ2-1; D is perhaps TRBD1 or TRBD2 (5 bases each). Germline CDR1 and CDR2: MNHEY and SVGAGI. This CDR3 region has 15 residues. Trimming stripped 1 base from V and 9 bases from J, with 16 bases between.

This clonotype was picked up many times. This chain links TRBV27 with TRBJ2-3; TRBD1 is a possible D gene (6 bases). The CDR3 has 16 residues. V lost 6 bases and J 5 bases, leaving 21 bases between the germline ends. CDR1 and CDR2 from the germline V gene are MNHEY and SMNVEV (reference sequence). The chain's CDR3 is CASRQTLGRGEDTQYF. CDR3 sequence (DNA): TGTGCCAGCAGACAAACTTTAGGCAGGGGAGAAGATACGCAGTATTTT.

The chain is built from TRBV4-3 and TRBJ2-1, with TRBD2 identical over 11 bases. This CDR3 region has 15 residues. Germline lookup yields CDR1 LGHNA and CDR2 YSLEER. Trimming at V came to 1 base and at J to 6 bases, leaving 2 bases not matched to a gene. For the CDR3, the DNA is TGCGCCAGCAGCCAAGGGACTAGCGGGTTCAATGAGCAGTTCTTC. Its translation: CASSQGTSGFNEQFF.

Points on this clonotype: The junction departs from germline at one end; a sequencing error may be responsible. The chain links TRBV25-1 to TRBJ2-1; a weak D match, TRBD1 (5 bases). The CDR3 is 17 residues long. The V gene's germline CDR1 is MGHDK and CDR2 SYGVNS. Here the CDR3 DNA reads TGTGCCAGCAGCCCTCCGGCAGGGTCCAACTCCCACAATGAGCAGTTCTTC. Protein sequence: CASSPPAGSNSHNEQFF.

The CDR3 region is CASRFGGNTGELFF. CDR3 DNA sequence: TGTGCCAGCAGATTTGGGGGGAACACCGGGGAGCTGTTTTTT. The chain joins TRBV28 to TRBJ2-2; D could derive from TRBD1 or TRBD2 (5 bases each). V lost 6 bases and J lost 1, with 9 bases in between. CDR1 and CDR2 from the germline V gene are MDHEN and SYDVKM. The CDR3 covers 14 residues.

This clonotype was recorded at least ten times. CDR3 nucleotides: TGTGCCAGCAGTAGACAAGAGACCCAGTACTTC. Translating it yields CASSRQETQYF. This chain joins TRBV12-3 or TRBV12-4 and TRBJ2-5, with D unclear. V was trimmed by 5 bases and J by 2 bases, leaving 3 bases between them. This CDR3 is built from 11 residues.

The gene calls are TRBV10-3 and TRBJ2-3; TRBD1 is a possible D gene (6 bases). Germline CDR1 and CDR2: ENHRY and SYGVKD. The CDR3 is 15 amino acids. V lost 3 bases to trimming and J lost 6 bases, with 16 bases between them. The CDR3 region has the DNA TGTGCCATCAGTGAATTCGGACAGTCCAAGGATACGCAGTATTTT. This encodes CAISEFGQSKDTQYF.

The CDR3 here is CASSFGAGGTQETQYF. DNA for the CDR3: TGTGCCAGCAGCTTTGGAGCGGGAGGCACCCAAGAGACCCAGTACTTC. The chain combines TRBV5-6 with TRBJ2-5; TRBD2 matches 9 bases. This CDR3 region has 16 residues. V trimming: 2 bases; J trimming: 1 base; junction bases outside the gene matches: 6. The V gene's germline CDR1 is SGHDT and CDR2 YYEEEE.

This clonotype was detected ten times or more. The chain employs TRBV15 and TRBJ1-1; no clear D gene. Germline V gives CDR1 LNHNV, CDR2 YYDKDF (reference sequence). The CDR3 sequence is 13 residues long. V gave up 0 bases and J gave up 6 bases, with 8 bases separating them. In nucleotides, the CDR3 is TGTGCCACCAGCAGAGAAGGGTATCCTGAAGCTTTCTTT. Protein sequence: CATSREGYPEAFF. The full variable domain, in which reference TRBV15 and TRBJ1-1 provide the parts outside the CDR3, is DAMVIQNPRYQVTQFGKPVTLSCSQTLNHNVMYWYQQKSSQAPKLLFHYYDKDFNNEADTPDNFQSRRPNTSFCFLDIRSPGLGDTAMYLCATSREGYPEAFFGQGTRLTVV.

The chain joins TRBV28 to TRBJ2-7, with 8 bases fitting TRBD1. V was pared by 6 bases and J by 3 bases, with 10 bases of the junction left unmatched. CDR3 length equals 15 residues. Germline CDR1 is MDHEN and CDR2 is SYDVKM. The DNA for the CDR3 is TGTGCCAGCAGCCTACCGGGGACAGGCAACTACGAGCAGTACTTC. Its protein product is CASSLPGTGNYEQYF.

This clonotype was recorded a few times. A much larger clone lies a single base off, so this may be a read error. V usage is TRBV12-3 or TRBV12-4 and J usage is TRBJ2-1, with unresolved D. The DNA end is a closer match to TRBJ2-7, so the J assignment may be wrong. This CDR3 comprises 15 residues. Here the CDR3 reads CASSSPMGSYNEQYF. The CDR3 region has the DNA TGTGCCAGCAGTTCACCTATGGGATCCTACAATGAGCAGTACTTC.

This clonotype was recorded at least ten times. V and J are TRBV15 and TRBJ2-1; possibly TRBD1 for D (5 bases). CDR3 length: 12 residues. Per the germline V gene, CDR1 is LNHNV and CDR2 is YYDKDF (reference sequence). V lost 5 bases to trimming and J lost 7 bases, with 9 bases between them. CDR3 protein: CATSLDTNEQFF. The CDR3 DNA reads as TGTGCCACCAGCTTGGACACGAATGAGCAGTTCTTC.

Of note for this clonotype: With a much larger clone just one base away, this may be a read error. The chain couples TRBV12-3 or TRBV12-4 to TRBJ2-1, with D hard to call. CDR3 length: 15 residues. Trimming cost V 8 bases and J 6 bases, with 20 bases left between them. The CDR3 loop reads CASGPAQFYGNEQFF. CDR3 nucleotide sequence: TGTGCCAGCGGCCCAGCTCAGTTCTACGGCAATGAGCAGTTCTTC.

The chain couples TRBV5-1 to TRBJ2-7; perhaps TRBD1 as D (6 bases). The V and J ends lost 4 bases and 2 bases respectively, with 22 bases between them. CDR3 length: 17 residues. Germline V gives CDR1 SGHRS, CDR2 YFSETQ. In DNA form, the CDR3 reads TGCGCCAGCAGCCCAAATGGGGGCCGGGTCGGGGCCTACGAGCAGTACTTC. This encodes CASSPNGGRVGAYEQYF.

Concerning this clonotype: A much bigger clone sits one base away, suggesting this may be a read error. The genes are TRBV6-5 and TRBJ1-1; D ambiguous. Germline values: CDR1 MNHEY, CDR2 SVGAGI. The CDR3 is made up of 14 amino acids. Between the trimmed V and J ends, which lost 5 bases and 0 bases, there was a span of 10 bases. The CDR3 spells CASSDRGMNTEAFF. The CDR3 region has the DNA TGTGCCAGCAGTGACCGGGGAATGAACACTGAAGCTTTCTTT.